Each of the 27 T cell receptor beta chains below was sequenced from the same sample in a study (dated by TCRdb to 2016 to 2017). Preparation of the library involved RT-PCR. The sample was run on an Illumina MiSeq. Using fastp at Q25 and MiXCR, TCRdb reprocessed the public reads and kept productive beta chains. Each CDR3 protein gets just one entry, which takes the most common genes and DNA from the rows behind it. In this sample the table shows more than 550,000 distinct CDR3 sequences, 14% of which occur a single time. Clones ranked in the top ten supply 3.6% of the sample. The sample was memory CD4+ T cells from blood. These receptors came from a female donor in good health, serving as a healthy control.

This clonotype was seen more than once but under ten times. A read error is likely, as this CDR3 ends without the conserved phenylalanine or tryptophan. The rearrangement links TRBV7-7 to TRBJ2-2; 8 bases align to TRBD2. V shed 5 bases and J 6 bases; nucleotides not matched to a gene: 8. Germline V CDR1 and CDR2: SSHAT, FNYEAQ (reference sequence). The CDR3 runs 15 residues. CDR3 nucleotide sequence: TGTGCCAGCAGCCCTTATCGGGGGGGGCCCGGGGAGCTGTTTCTT. Protein: CASSPYRGGPGELFL.

This clonotype appeared a few times. The rearrangement links TRBV28 to TRBJ2-1; 10 nucleotides line up with TRBD2. This CDR3 has 15 amino acids. Germline V gene data show CDR1 as MDHEN and CDR2 as SYDVKM. J gave up 8 bases and V 7 bases, and 11 bases lay outside the gene matches. The CDR3 nucleotides are TGTGCCAGCATTCCGAGCGGGAGGGCCAGGGATGAGCAGTTCTTC. Amino acid sequence: CASIPSGRARDEQFF.

In its sample, this clonotype was seen many times. The chain links TRBV15 to TRBJ1-6; D gene unclear. Germline V gene lookup returns CDR1 LNHNV and CDR2 YYDKDF (reference sequence). V lost 1 base to trimming and J lost 10 bases, with 5 bases between them. There are 12 residues in the CDR3. CDR3 region: CATSRALSPLHF. CDR3 in DNA: TGTGCCACCAGCAGAGCCCTGTCACCCCTCCACTTT.

The V call is TRBV4-3, the J call TRBJ1-6; 10 positions match TRBD1. This CDR3 has 17 amino acids. Germline CDR1 and CDR2: LGHNA and YSLEER. Germline trimming cut 0 bases from V and 4 bases from J; bases unmatched to any gene: 3. CDR3 in DNA: TGCGCCAGCAGCCAAGATGGGGACAGGGGATATAATTCACCCCTCCACTTT. Encoded protein: CASSQDGDRGYNSPLHF.

V is TRBV19 and J is TRBJ1-2, with 8 positions matching TRBD1. The CDR3 consists of 13 residues. Trimming cost V 9 bases and J 5 bases; bases outside gene matches: 8. Germline V gene sequence: CDR1 LNHDA, CDR2 SQIVND (reference sequence). DNA for the CDR3: TGTGCCAGCTCAGGGGGCGTTAGTTATGGCTACACCTTC. Translation gives CASSGGVSYGYTF. Drawing the rest from reference TRBV19 and TRBJ1-2, the complete variable domain is DGGITQSPKYLFRKEGQNVTLSCEQNLNHDAMYWYRQDPGQGLRLIYYSQIVNDFQKGDIAEGYSVSREKKESFPLTVTSAQKNPTAFYLCASSGGVSYGYTFGSGTRLTVV.

This clonotype was detected a few times. The CDR3 DNA is TGTGCCAGCAGCCCACGCCCTAGCGGCCCCTACAATGAGCAGTTCTTC. The encoded protein is CASSPRPSGPYNEQFF. The V gene is TRBV7-3, the J gene TRBJ2-1; 7 bases are a match to TRBD2. V gave up 5 bases and J gave up 2 bases; unmatched junction bases: 9. This CDR3 region has 16 residues. From germline, CDR1 is SGHTA and CDR2 FQGTGA.

At least ten counts were recorded for this clonotype. The V and J genes are TRBV12-3 or TRBV12-4 and TRBJ1-1, with D perhaps TRBD1 (5 bases). Between the trimmed V and J ends, which lost 6 bases and 4 bases, there was a span of 12 bases. The CDR3 extends over 13 amino acids. The CDR3 protein is CASRPRGGTEAFF. The CDR3 bases are TGTGCCAGCAGGCCACGGGGCGGCACTGAAGCTTTCTTT.

This clonotype was counted many times. The chain employs TRBV24-1 and TRBJ2-3, with unresolved D. There are 15 residues in the CDR3. Germline-derived CDR1 and CDR2 are KGHDR and SFDVKD. Deletions cut 5 bases from V and 2 bases from J, with 13 bases between. CDR3 nucleotide sequence: TGTGCCACCAGTGTGAGTTACGGAGTCACAGATACGCAGTATTTT. This translates into CATSVSYGVTDTQYF.

This clonotype was picked up a small number of times. The chain recombines TRBV15 with TRBJ1-5; 7 bases line up with TRBD1. Losses at the gene ends were 0 bases for V and 4 bases for J; bases not matched to a gene: 15. Germline CDR1 reads LNHNV; CDR2 reads YYDKDF (reference sequence). The CDR3 is 19 residues long. In DNA, the CDR3 is TGTGCCACCAGCAGAGATTTATCACAGGGGCCAATATCAAATCAGCCCCAGCATTTT. It encodes CATSRDLSQGPISNQPQHF.

This clonotype was seen at least ten times. The genes are TRBV4-3 and TRBJ1-2; unclear D gene. Germline CDR1 is LGHNA and CDR2 is YSLEER. The CDR3 is 14 amino acids. V was pared by 0 bases and J by 4 bases, with 9 bases between. This chain's CDR3 is CASSQDRVTYGYTF. The CDR3 coding sequence is TGCGCCAGCAGCCAAGATAGAGTTACCTATGGCTACACCTTC.

J is TRBJ2-3 and V is TRBV6-1, with 12 bases aligning to TRBD2. Germline CDR1 reads MNHNS; CDR2 reads SASEGT. V shed 4 bases and J 12 bases; nucleotides not matched to a gene: 11. The CDR3 has 15 residues. The CDR3 reads CASSASRTSGIPQYF. The CDR3 bases are TGTGCCAGCAGTGCGTCGCGGACTAGCGGGATTCCCCAGTATTTT.

The V gene is TRBV2, the J gene TRBJ2-1; D is perhaps TRBD1 (5 bases). CDR3 size: 11 residues. V lost 4 bases to trimming and J lost 9 bases, with 7 bases between them. Germline V gene lookup returns CDR1 SNHLY and CDR2 FYNNEI. CDR3 sequence (DNA): TGTGCCAGCAGTGGGCAGGGTGAGCAGTTCTTC. Its translation is CASSGQGEQFF.

This clonotype was seen at least ten times. V is TRBV5-1 and J is TRBJ1-2, with TRBD1 matching over 7 bases. CDR3 size: 12 residues. Germline V gene data show CDR1 as SGHRS and CDR2 as YFSETQ. V was clipped by 4 bases and J by 6 bases; unmatched bases: 3. The CDR3 loop is CASSMGQNGYTF. In DNA, the CDR3 is TGCGCCAGCAGCATGGGACAGAATGGCTACACCTTC.

The chain has TRBV5-6 and TRBJ1-2; D is undetermined. This CDR3 region has 13 residues. The germline CDR1 and CDR2 sequences are SGHDT and YYEEEE. V lost 4 bases and J 4 bases, leaving 11 bases between the germline ends. The CDR3 protein is CASSDRDSYGYTF. In nucleotides, the CDR3 is TGTGCCAGCAGCGACCGGGATAGCTATGGCTACACCTTC.

This clonotype was picked up a small number of times. V gene TRBV20-1 combines with J gene TRBJ2-1, with D perhaps TRBD2 (7 bases). The CDR3 is made up of 16 amino acids. V was trimmed by 0 bases and J by 0 bases, leaving 12 bases between them. Germline V gene lookup returns CDR1 DFQATT and CDR2 SNEGSKA (reference sequence). CDR3 in amino acids: CSARDKGGGSYNEQFF. The CDR3 nucleotides are TGCAGTGCTAGAGATAAAGGGGGGGGCTCCTACAATGAGCAGTTCTTC.

This clonotype was counted many times. The rearrangement links TRBV7-2 to TRBJ1-1, with 9 bases fitting TRBD1. CDR1 is SGHTA, CDR2 FQGNSA, per germline. This CDR3 region has 15 residues. V lost 2 bases to trimming and J lost 5 bases; unmatched junction nucleotides: 6. CDR3 coding DNA: TGTGCCAGCAGCTTATTACGGACAGGGGAAACTGAAGCTTTCTTT. Its protein is CASSLLRTGETEAFF.

This clonotype has a handful of counts. The V and J genes are TRBV27 and TRBJ2-2; D remains ambiguous. The CDR3 extends over 13 amino acids. Germline V gene sequence: CDR1 MNHEY, CDR2 SMNVEV (reference sequence). The V end lost 3 bases, the J end lost 4 bases, and 6 bases lay between the germline ends. The CDR3 DNA sequence: TGTGCCAGCAGTTTTTACACCACCGGGGAGCTGTTTTTT. The encoded protein is CASSFYTTGELFF.

Notes on this clonotype: This clone may be a read error of a much larger clone one base away. V and J are TRBV3-1 and TRBJ2-6, with no clear D. Germline V gene lookup returns CDR1 LGHDT and CDR2 YNNKEL (reference sequence). Trimming removed 1 base from V and 2 bases from J, with 3 bases in between. This CDR3 is built from 14 residues. As DNA, the CDR3 is TGTGCCAGCAGCCAAGGGGCTGGGGCCAACGTCCTGACTTTC. Protein: CASSQGAGANVLTF.

The chain has TRBV20-1 and TRBJ2-1; 7 bases line up with TRBD2. Trimming took 4 bases from V and 0 from J; bases not matched to a gene: 9. Germline CDR1 and CDR2: DFQATT and SNEGSKA (reference sequence). The CDR3 is 16 residues long. CDR3 loop: CSAIYRGGSSYNEQFF. In nucleotides, the CDR3 is TGCAGTGCTATATATCGGGGCGGGAGCTCCTACAATGAGCAGTTCTTC.

This clonotype has more than one count but fewer than ten. CDR3 in amino acids: CASRVSGNSYEQYF. In nucleotides, the CDR3 is TGTGCCAGCAGGGTAAGCGGCAACTCCTACGAGCAGTACTTC. This chain uses TRBV7-8 with TRBJ2-7; D is perhaps TRBD2 (5 bases). Trimming stripped 6 bases from V and 0 bases from J, with 12 bases between. The CDR3 covers 14 residues. Germline V lookup: CDR1 SGHVS, CDR2 FQNEAQ. Looking up the rest from reference TRBV7-8 and TRBJ2-7 gives the full variable domain: GAGVSQSPRYKVAKRGQDVALRCDPISGHVSLFWYQQALGQGPEFLTYFQNEAQLDKSGLPSDRFFAERPEGSVSTLKIQRTQQEDSAVYLCASRVSGNSYEQYFGPGTRLTVT.

This clonotype was seen only a few times. This chain's CDR3 is CASSSIDRAVTGELFF. CDR3 nucleotides: TGTGCCAGCAGCAGCATTGACAGGGCCGTCACCGGGGAGCTGTTTTTT. The V gene is TRBV28, the J gene TRBJ2-2; TRBD1 matches 7 bases. Trimming removed 6 bases from V and 4 bases from J; junction bases left unmatched: 11. Germline-derived CDR1 and CDR2 are MDHEN and SYDVKM. The CDR3 runs 16 residues.

In this sample, this clonotype turned up a few times. This rearrangement joins TRBV6-5 to TRBJ1-2, with 10 bases matching TRBD1. V gave up 7 bases and J gave up 4 bases; unmatched junction bases: 9. The length of the CDR3 is 15 residues. Germline V gene data show CDR1 as MNHEY and CDR2 as SVGAGI. CDR3 in DNA: TGTGCCAGCACCAGGGGACAGGGGAGATTCTATGGCTACACCTTC. Its protein is CASTRGQGRFYGYTF.

The chain has TRBV28 and TRBJ1-3, with D unresolved. The germline gives CDR1 MDHEN, CDR2 SYDVKM. The CDR3 contains 17 residues. Trimming took off 2 bases at V and 3 bases at J, with 17 bases between the two ends. CDR3 residues: CASSLAGFEDVGNTIYF. The CDR3 coding sequence is TGTGCCAGCAGTTTAGCGGGGTTTGAAGACGTTGGAAACACCATATATTTT.

Comments on this clonotype: A much more abundant neighbour one base away suggests this may be a read error. The chain carries TRBV6-5 and TRBJ2-1; weak D call: TRBD2 (6 bases). Germline-derived CDR1 and CDR2 are MNHEY and SVGAGI. The CDR3 covers 16 residues. With 7 bases removed from V and 6 bases from J, the gap between germline ends came to 22 bases. The CDR3 DNA sequence: TGTGCCAGCACCTCCTGGGAGGATCGGGCCCGCAATGAGCAGTTCTTC. Translation: CASTSWEDRARNEQFF.

This clonotype was found a few times. The chain recombines TRBV7-3 with TRBJ2-3; 8 bases are a match to TRBD2. Germline V gives CDR1 SGHTA, CDR2 FQGTGA. The junction had 7 bases not matched to a gene; V was cut back by 5 bases and J by 3 bases. This CDR3 is 15 amino acids long. The CDR3 spells CASSPGTSVTDTQYF. The CDR3 DNA reads as TGTGCCAGCAGCCCCGGGACTAGTGTGACAGATACGCAGTATTTT.

The V call is TRBV3-1, the J call TRBJ2-3; 14 bases fit TRBD2. The germline gives CDR1 LGHDT, CDR2 YNNKEL (reference sequence). The CDR3 consists of 18 residues. After removal of 5 bases from V and 0 bases from J, the junction contained 7 bases not matched to a gene. The DNA for the CDR3 is TGTGCCAGCAGCAACGGACTAGCGGGAGGCCGTAGCACAGATACGCAGTATTTT. Amino acid sequence: CASSNGLAGGRSTDTQYF.

This clonotype was observed a few times. The chain couples TRBV6-1 to TRBJ2-1; 11 nucleotides match TRBD1. V shed 4 bases and J 4 bases; nucleotides not matched to a gene: 9. CDR1 and CDR2 from the germline V gene are MNHNS and SASEGT. CDR3 length equals 17 residues. The CDR3 DNA reads TGTGCCAGCAGTGCCCACTACGGGACAGGGGGTTACAATGAGCAGTTCTTC. This codes for CASSAHYGTGGYNEQFF.